These 10 T cell receptor beta chains share one sample of origin, sequenced in a study of blood T cell repertoires in COVID-19. Assay: immunoSEQ multiplex PCR; the TCRdb copy retains only in-frame clones and omits some. Among some 200,000 clones, roughly nine tenths were seen once, and the ten largest hold 3.5%. The sequenced sample was PBMCs or T cells enriched from blood (not recorded which). The receptor source for this set is a woman aged 18-29 years in a cohort exposed to, infected with or recovered from COVID-19 (not recorded which).

This clone was seen just once. The chain recombines TRBV27 with TRBJ1-1; 10 bases align to TRBD1. The CDR3 consists of 15 residues. Germline V gene lookup returns CDR1 MNHEY and CDR2 SMNVEV (reference sequence). Trimming took 5 bases from V and 5 from J; bases not matched to a gene: 8. CDR3 coding DNA: TGTGCCAGCAGTCCGACAGGGGGCGCGTTGACTGAAGCTTTCTTT. Protein: CASSPTGGALTEAFF.

The chain recombines TRBV19 with TRBJ1-2; TRBD1 is a possible D gene (6 bases). The CDR3 runs to 14 residues. Looked up from germline, CDR1 is LNHDA and CDR2 is SQIVND (reference sequence). Trimming took off 3 bases at V and 9 bases at J, with 17 bases between the two ends. Here the CDR3 reads CASSIDRRANSYTF. DNA for the CDR3: TGTGCCAGTAGTATTGACAGGCGGGCTAATAGCTACACCTTC.

The CDR3 nucleotides are TGCAGCGTTGAAATAGGGGGGGAAAGTGCTGAGCAGTTCTTC. It encodes CSVEIGGESAEQFF. The chain joins TRBV29-1 to TRBJ2-1, with D maybe TRBD2 (7 bases). Deletions cut 2 bases from V and 9 bases from J, with 17 bases between. The CDR3 has 14 amino acids. Per the germline V gene, CDR1 is SQVTM and CDR2 is ANQGSEA.

This chain's CDR3 is CASTPEDYMNTEAFF. The CDR3 nucleotides are TGTGCCAGTACCCCTGAAGACTACATGAACACTGAAGCTTTCTTT. This chain joins TRBV19 and TRBJ1-1; D not resolved. Trimming removed 7 bases from V and 0 bases from J, with 15 bases in between. Germline CDR1 reads LNHDA; CDR2 reads SQIVND (reference sequence). The CDR3 is 15 amino acids.

The chain is built from TRBV5-8 and TRBJ1-5, with D maybe TRBD1 (6 bases). This CDR3 comprises 14 residues. Germline CDR1 is SGHTS and CDR2 is YDEGEE. V was clipped by 4 bases and J by 4 bases, with 12 bases between them. Here the CDR3 DNA reads TGTGCCAGCAGCCGCCGGGGGGCTAATCAGCCCCAGCATTTT. Its protein product is CASSRRGANQPQHF.

The chain links TRBV5-4 to TRBJ1-1; TRBD1 is a possible D gene (6 bases). The germline V and J ends were trimmed by 0 bases and 0 bases, with 15 bases remaining between them. Germline assignment: CDR1 SGHNT and CDR2 YYREEE (reference sequence). CDR3 length equals 17 residues. CDR3 DNA sequence: TGTGCCAGCAGCTTGGGGGGGGGCGCCACCATGAACACTGAAGCTTTCTTT. Translating it yields CASSLGGGATMNTEAFF.

The chain has TRBV28 and TRBJ1-5; weak D call: TRBD1 (5 bases). Trimming shortened V by 6 bases and J by 0 bases, and 9 bases separated the two germline ends. CDR3 length: 14 residues. The germline V gene has CDR1 MDHEN and CDR2 SYDVKM. CDR3 residues: CASRPGGSNQPQHF. CDR3 nucleotides: TGTGCCAGCAGGCCGGGGGGTAGCAATCAGCCCCAGCATTTT.

The genes are TRBV18 and TRBJ2-2; D remains unclear. Looked up from germline, CDR1 is KGHSH and CDR2 is LQKENI. Trimming pared 2 bases from V and 2 bases from J, leaving 6 bases between. The CDR3 covers 14 residues. CDR3 sequence reads: CASSPSQNTGELFF. The CDR3 region has the DNA TGTGCCAGCTCACCATCACAAAACACCGGGGAGCTGTTTTTT. The complete variable domain, with remaining parts taken from reference TRBV18 and TRBJ2-2, reads NAGVMQNPRHLVRRRGQEARLRCSPMKGHSHVYWYRQLPEEGLKFMVYLQKENIIDESGMPKERFSAEFPKEGPSILRIQQVVRGDSAAYFCASSPSQNTGELFFGEGSRLTVL.

This clone appeared once. V is TRBV24-1 and J is TRBJ1-5; 8 nucleotides align to TRBD1. Germline CDR1 is KGHDR and CDR2 is SFDVKD. CDR3 size: 15 residues. Losses at the gene ends were 5 bases for V and 2 bases for J; bases not matched to a gene: 4. Written as DNA, the CDR3 is TGTGCCACCAGTGCGACAGGGGAAGGCAATCAGCCCCAGCATTTT. Protein: CATSATGEGNQPQHF.

This rearrangement joins TRBV2 to TRBJ2-1, with 7 bases aligning to TRBD1. In germline, CDR1 is SNHLY, CDR2 FYNNEI. Germline trimming cut 7 bases from V and 5 bases from J; bases unmatched to any gene: 11. The CDR3 runs 15 residues. Here the CDR3 reads CASKKGQVGDNEQFF. The CDR3 bases are TGTGCCAGCAAAAAAGGACAGGTAGGAGACAATGAGCAGTTCTTC.